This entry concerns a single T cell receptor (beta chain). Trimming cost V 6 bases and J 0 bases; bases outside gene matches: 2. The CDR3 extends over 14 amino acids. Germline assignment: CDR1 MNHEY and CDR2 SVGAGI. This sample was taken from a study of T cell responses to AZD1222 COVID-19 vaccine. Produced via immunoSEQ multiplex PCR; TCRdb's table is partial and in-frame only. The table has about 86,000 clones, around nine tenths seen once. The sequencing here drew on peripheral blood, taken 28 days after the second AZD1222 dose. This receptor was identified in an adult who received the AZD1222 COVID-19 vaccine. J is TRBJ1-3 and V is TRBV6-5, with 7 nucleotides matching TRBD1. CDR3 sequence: CASRRDSSGNTIYF. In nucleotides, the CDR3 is TGTGCCAGCAGGCGGGACAGCTCTGGAAACACCATATATTTT.